This entry is about one T cell receptor beta chain. What it binds is not known. Data came from immunoSEQ multiplex PCR; TCRdb stores just in-frame clones and leaves some out. The data hold 50,000 or so clones, with almost 90% observed a single time. These data belong to a study of PD-1 blockade in classical Hodgkin lymphoma. Whole-study findings and limits: Only CD4+ TCR diversity, not CD8+, had risen significantly by C4D1. Healthy donors reportedly exceeded newly diagnosed patients in baseline TCR diversity.

Time point specified: cycle 4 day 1 (C4D1), after 6 weeks of nivolumab. Every patient relapsed after autologous stem cell transplantation, and brentuximab vedotin exposure varied. Patients reached a best response of complete response, partial response or progressive disease. The CDR3 contains 14 residues. With 0 bases removed from V and 5 bases from J, the gap between germline ends came to 10 bases. Per germline, CDR1 ENHRY and CDR2 SYGVKD. This clonotype was obtained from a human donor with classical Hodgkin lymphoma. Specimen: peripheral blood mononuclear cells (PBMCs), collected before the fourth cycle of nivolumab. This rearrangement joins TRBV10-3 to TRBJ1-1; no clear D gene. The CDR3 DNA follows: TGTGCCATCAGTGAGTCGGAGGGTGGGACTGAAGCTTTCTTT. Its translation: CAISESEGGTEAFF.